This T cell receptor beta chain was identified in a study of cytomegalovirus exposure and HLA in healthy donors. Whole-study context: Among about 179 million T cells, an earlier analysis found about 110 million unique TCR beta sequences.

On this clone itself: Its specificity is not known.

General study findings and limits: Previous analysis showed most TCR beta V segments were productive about 87% or about 30% of the time. A later analysis linked a missense variant in DCLRE1C to the trimming of TCR beta V and J genes.

Primers included in the PCR were 60 Vbeta and 13 Jbeta primers. The method was immunoSEQ multiplex PCR; TCRdb's version includes in-frame clones alone and lacks a portion of them. The data contain 100,000 to 150,000 clones, about 85% of them singletons. The source is a man between 18 and 35 years old in good health and CMV-seropositive. The sequenced sample was PBMCs.

In DNA form, the CDR3 reads TGTGCCAGCAGCTTAGGCTATGTTTCCACAGATACGCAGTATTTT. Translation: CASSLGYVSTDTQYF. The chain is built from TRBV7-2 and TRBJ2-3; the D is unclear. Trimming cost V 1 base and J 2 bases, with 10 bases left between them. The germline CDR1 and CDR2 sequences are SGHTA and FQGNSA. The CDR3 loop spans 15 amino acids.